This T cell receptor (beta chain) was captured by sequencing in a study of blood T cells in healthy people across ages. Study-wide points: Estimated diversity, derived from one million T cells, was regarded as an underestimate.

The authors drew about 10 milliliters of peripheral blood from each donor. The extraction recovered at least 6 micrograms of total RNA per sample. A sample-barcoded 5' primer and a J-beta primer mix were used in a second PCR of about 7 to 12 cycles. Each TCR beta cDNA got a 12-nucleotide random molecular identifier. TCRdb passed the 5' RACE reads through MiXCR, listing each CDR3 protein once. The table records some 1.5 million distinct CDR3 sequences, about 28% of them present only once. The CDR3 has 14 amino acids. Trimming took off 4 bases at V and 6 bases at J, with 15 bases between the two ends. CDR1 and CDR2 from the germline V gene are MDHEN and SYDVKM. Concerning this clonotype itself: The antigen is not known.

The receptor's source is a woman aged 25 to 39 in good health. The J gene is TRBJ1-2, the V gene TRBV28; a weak D match, TRBD1 (6 bases). Sequenced sample: blood. CDR3 in amino acids: CASSWGASGDGYTF. For the CDR3, the DNA is TGTGCCAGCAGTTGGGGGGCCTCAGGGGATGGCTACACCTTC.